This is a list of T cell receptor beta chains from one sample in a study of blood T cell repertoires in COVID-19. The table came from immunoSEQ multiplex PCR; TCRdb's copy has only in-frame clones and leaves some out. Of about 60,000 clones in the sample, about 85% were seen once. The sequenced sample consisted of peripheral blood. The origin of the receptors is a human donor in a cohort sampled during active COVID-19. CDR3s include the opening cysteine and the closing phenylalanine or tryptophan. The D gene is left open where the match is weak. Rows give clone size only sometimes, using once, few, many, or a class for an expanded clone.

CDR3nt | CDR3aa | j_gene | abundance | v_gene | d_gene
TGCAGCGTTGAACCGACAGCCTACAATGAGCAGTTCTTC | CSVEPTAYNEQFF | TRBJ2-1 | . | TRBV29-1 | .
TGTGCCAGCAGCGGAACAGGATATGGCTACACCTTC | CASSGTGYGYTF | TRBJ1-2 | once | TRBV11-2 | .
TGTGCCTGGAGTGAAGGACATGGAGCTAACTATGGCTACACCTTC | CAWSEGHGANYGYTF | TRBJ1-2 | . | TRBV30 | .
TGTGCCAGCAGTTACTCGACAGCTTTGACACCCCTCCACTTT | CASSYSTALTPLHF | TRBJ1-6 | . | TRBV6-5 | .
TGTGCCAGCAGCTTGATTGGCGGGAACACTGAAGCTTTCTTT | CASSLIGGNTEAFF | TRBJ1-1 | . | TRBV5-4 | .
TGCGCCAGCAGCCGAGGTAGCGGACAAGAGACCCAGTACTTC | CASSRGSGQETQYF | TRBJ2-5 | . | TRBV4-1 | .
TGTGCCAGCAGTTTATCGGCCGGGGGTTCCTGGAACACTGAAGCTTTCTTT | CASSLSAGGSWNTEAFF | TRBJ1-1 | . | TRBV28 | .
TGTGCCAGCAGCTTAGACCCTAGGCGCAATGAGCAGTTCTTC | CASSLDPRRNEQFF | TRBJ2-1 | . | TRBV7-6 | .
TGTGCCAGCAGCCGAGGAAGCGGAGAGACCCAGTACTTC | CASSRGSGETQYF | TRBJ2-5 | once | TRBV7-3 | .
TGTGCCAGCAGCTTAGGGGCAATGAACACTGAAGCTTTCTTT | CASSLGAMNTEAFF | TRBJ1-1 | once | TRBV7-9 | .
TGTGCCAGCAGCCCCCTCGATGGGGCTCAAGAGACCCAGTACTTC | CASSPLDGAQETQYF | TRBJ2-5 | . | TRBV9 | .
TGTGCCAGCAGCCCAGGTGGACAGGGGGCAGCAGATACGCAGTATTTT | CASSPGGQGAADTQYF | TRBJ2-3 | . | TRBV11-3 | TRBD1
TGTGCCAGCAGCTTAGGGGTCCCCCCTGGAAACACCATATATTTT | CASSLGVPPGNTIYF | TRBJ1-3 | . | TRBV6-5 | .
TGTGCCAGCAGCCTAGGGGCCCCCAGCTCCTACGAGCAGTACTTC | CASSLGAPSSYEQYF | TRBJ2-7 | . | TRBV7-6 | .
TGCGCCAGCAGCTTGCAGGGCCCGAACACCGGGGAGCTGTTTTTT | CASSLQGPNTGELFF | TRBJ2-2 | . | TRBV5-1 | .
TGTGCCAGCAGAGACGGGTACACCGGGGAGCTGTTTTTT | CASRDGYTGELFF | TRBJ2-2 | . | TRBV3-1/TRBV3-2 | .
TGTGCCAGCAGCGAACAGGGGCATAATGAAAAACTGTTTTTT | CASSEQGHNEKLFF | TRBJ1-4 | . | TRBV7-2 | TRBD1
TGTGCCAGCAGCCAAGATTTCGCAGGGGGCGGCTACACCTTC | CASSQDFAGGGYTF | TRBJ1-2 | . | TRBV14 | TRBD1
TGTGCCAGCAGCCCCCTGACAGGGACGAAAGAGACCCAGTACTTC | CASSPLTGTKETQYF | TRBJ2-5 | . | TRBV7-9 | TRBD1
TGTGCCAGCAGCCCCAGGACAGGAACCCCAGATCAGCCCCAGCATTTT | CASSPRTGTPDQPQHF | TRBJ1-5 | . | TRBV7-8 | TRBD1
TGCGCCAGCAGTAGCGGCCGCACAGATACGCAGTATTTT | CASSSGRTDTQYF | TRBJ2-3 | . | TRBV5-1 | .
TGTGCCAGCAGACAGGGGCTAATCTATGGCTACACCTTC | CASRQGLIYGYTF | TRBJ1-2 | . | TRBV6-6 | TRBD1
TGTGCCAGCAGTGACGACAGGGGCCCCTACGAGCAGTACTTC | CASSDDRGPYEQYF | TRBJ2-7 | . | TRBV25-1 | TRBD1
TGTGCCTGGAGTGTACTTTTAGCAGGGGGAAGGTCCTACGAGCAGTACTTC | CAWSVLLAGGRSYEQYF | TRBJ2-7 | . | TRBV30 | TRBD1
TGTGCCAGCAGTTACTCGGCCAAAAACTATGGCTACACCTTC | CASSYSAKNYGYTF | TRBJ1-2 | once | TRBV6-5 | .
TGTGCCAGCAGTTACAATCCGACAGAGGAAGCTTTCTTT | CASSYNPTEEAFF | TRBJ1-1 | . | TRBV6-6 | .
TGTGCCAGCAGTTTACGGTGGGAGGGGGGCTACACCTTC | CASSLRWEGGYTF | TRBJ1-2 | . | TRBV28 | .
TGTGCCAGCAGCCGGGACAGAAGTGGAAACACCATATATTTT | CASSRDRSGNTIYF | TRBJ1-3 | . | TRBV3-1/TRBV3-2 | TRBD1
TGCGCCAGCAGTGAATATGGGAGCTCCTACAATGAGCAGTTCTTC | CASSEYGSSYNEQFF | TRBJ2-1 | . | TRBV10-1 | .
TGTGCCAGCAGCGTGGGACAGAACCTCGCGTCGTTAGGAAACACCATATATTTT | CASSVGQNLASLGNTIYF | TRBJ1-3 | . | TRBV5-7 | TRBD1
TGTGCCAGCAGCTTATCGCGCGGGGCTAGCACAGATACGCAGTATTTT | CASSLSRGASTDTQYF | TRBJ2-3 | . | TRBV11-2 | .
TGTGCCACCAAAGGCGGGGGGGCAGACCCCGATGAAGCTTTCTTT | CATKGGGADPDEAFF | TRBJ1-1 | . | TRBV28 | .